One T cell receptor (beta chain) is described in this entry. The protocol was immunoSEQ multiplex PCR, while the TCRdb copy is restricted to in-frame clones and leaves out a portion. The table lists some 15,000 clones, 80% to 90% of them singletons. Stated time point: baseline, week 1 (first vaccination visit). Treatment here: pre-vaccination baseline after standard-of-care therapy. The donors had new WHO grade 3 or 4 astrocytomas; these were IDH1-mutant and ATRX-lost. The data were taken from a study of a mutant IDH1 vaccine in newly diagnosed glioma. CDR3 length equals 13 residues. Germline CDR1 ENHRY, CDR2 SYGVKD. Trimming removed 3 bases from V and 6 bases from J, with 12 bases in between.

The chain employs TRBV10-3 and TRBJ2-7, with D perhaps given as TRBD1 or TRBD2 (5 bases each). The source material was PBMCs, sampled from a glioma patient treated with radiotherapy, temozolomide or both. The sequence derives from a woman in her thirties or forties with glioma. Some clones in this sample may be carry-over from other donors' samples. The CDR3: CAISDGTYTEQYF. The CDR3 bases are TGTGCCATCAGTGACGGGACCTACACCGAGCAGTACTTC.